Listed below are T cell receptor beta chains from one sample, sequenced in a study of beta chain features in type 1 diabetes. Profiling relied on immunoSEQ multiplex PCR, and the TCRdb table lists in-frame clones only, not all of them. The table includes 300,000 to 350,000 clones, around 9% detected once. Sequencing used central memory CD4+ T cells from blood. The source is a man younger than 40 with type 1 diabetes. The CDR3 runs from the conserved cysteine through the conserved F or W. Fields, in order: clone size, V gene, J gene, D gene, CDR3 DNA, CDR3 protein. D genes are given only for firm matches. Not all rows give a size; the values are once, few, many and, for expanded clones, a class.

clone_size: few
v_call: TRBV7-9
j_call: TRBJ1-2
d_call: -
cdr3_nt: TGTGCCAGCAGCTTATCGGGCGGACCATATGGCTACACCTTC
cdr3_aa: CASSLSGGPYGYTF

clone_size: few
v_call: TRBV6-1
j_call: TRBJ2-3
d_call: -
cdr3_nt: TGTGCCAGCACCGACATCACAGATACGCAGTATTTT
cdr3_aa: CASTDITDTQYF

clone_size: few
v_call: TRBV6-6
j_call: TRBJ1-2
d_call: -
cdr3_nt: TGTGCCAGCAGTTACTCGACTTTCGATGGCTACACCTTC
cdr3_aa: CASSYSTFDGYTF

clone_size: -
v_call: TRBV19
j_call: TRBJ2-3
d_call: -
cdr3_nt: TGTGCCAGTAGTCCATCGACTAGCACAGATACGCAGTATTTT
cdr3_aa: CASSPSTSTDTQYF

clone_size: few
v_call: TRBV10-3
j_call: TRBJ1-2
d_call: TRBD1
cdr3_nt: TGTGCCATCAGTGTGGGACAGTCGATCTATGGCTACACCTTC
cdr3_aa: CAISVGQSIYGYTF

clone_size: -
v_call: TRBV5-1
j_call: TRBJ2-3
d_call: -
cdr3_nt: TGCGCCAGCCATAGCGGAGGGGGCACAGATACGCAGTATTTT
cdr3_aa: CASHSGGGTDTQYF

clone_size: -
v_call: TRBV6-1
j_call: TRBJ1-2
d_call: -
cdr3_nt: TGTGCCAGCAGAAGGACCGTAGCTAACTATGGCTACACCTTC
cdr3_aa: CASRRTVANYGYTF

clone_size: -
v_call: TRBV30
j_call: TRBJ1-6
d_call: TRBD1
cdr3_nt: TGTGCCTGGAGTGCAGGGACAGGCTTCAACTATAATTCACCCCTCCACTTT
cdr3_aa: CAWSAGTGFNYNSPLHF

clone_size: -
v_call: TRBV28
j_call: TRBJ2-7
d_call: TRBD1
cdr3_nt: TGTGCCAGCACCCTAGGGGGCAGGGACTACGAGCAGTACTTC
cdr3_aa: CASTLGGRDYEQYF

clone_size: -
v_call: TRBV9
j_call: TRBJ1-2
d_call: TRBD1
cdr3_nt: TGTGCCAGCAGCCCGGGACAGGGGGCGGGTTATGGTGGCTACACCTTC
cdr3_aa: CASSPGQGAGYGGYTF

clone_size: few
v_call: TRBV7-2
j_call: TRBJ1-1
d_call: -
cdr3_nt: TGTGCCAGCAGTTCAAACTCCCACACCGGGACGCAATTT
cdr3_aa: CASSSNSHTGTQF

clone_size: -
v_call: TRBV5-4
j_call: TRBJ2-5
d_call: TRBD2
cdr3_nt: TGTGCCAGCAGCCTCGGGACTAGCGGTAGCCGCCCGTACTTC
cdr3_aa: CASSLGTSGSRPYF

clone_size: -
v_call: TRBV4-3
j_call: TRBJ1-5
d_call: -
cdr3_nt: TGCGCCAGCAGCCAAGAAACGGAGCGTGAACCCCAGCATTTT
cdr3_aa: CASSQETEREPQHF

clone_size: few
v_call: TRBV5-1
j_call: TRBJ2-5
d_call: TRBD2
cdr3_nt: TGCGCCAGCAGTGACGGGGGGGCCATAGAGACCCAGTACTTC
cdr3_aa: CASSDGGAIETQYF

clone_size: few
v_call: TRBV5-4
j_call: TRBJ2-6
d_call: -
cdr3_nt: TGTGCCAGCAGCTTCGGAGGGCCCAACGTCCTGACTTTC
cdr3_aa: CASSFGGPNVLTF

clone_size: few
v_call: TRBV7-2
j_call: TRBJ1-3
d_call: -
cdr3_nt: TGTGCCAGCAGCTTAAGGATGTTCTCTGGAAACACCATATATTTT
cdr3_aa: CASSLRMFSGNTIYF

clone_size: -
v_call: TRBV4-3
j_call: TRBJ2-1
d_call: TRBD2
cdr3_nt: TGCGCCAGCAGCCAAGAATCTAGCGGGGGGGTACCCTCGATGTACAATGAGCAGTTCTTC
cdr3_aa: CASSQESSGGVPSMYNEQFF

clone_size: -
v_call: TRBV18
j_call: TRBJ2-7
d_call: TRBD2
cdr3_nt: TGTGCCAGCTCCCCGACTAGCGGGGGGACGGCCTACGAGCAGTACTTC
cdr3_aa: CASSPTSGGTAYEQYF

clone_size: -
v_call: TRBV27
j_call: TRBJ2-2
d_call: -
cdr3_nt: TGTGCCAGCCGACAAACGGGTGGTACCGGGGAGCTGTTTTTT
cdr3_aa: CASRQTGGTGELFF

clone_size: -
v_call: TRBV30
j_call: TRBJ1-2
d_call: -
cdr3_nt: TGTGCCTGGAACGATCGACCCAGGGTGGGCTACACCTTC
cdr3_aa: CAWNDRPRVGYTF

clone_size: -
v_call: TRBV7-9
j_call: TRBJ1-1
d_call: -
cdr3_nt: TGTGCCAGCAGCTTAAACCAGATTGAAGCTTTCTTT
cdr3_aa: CASSLNQIEAFF

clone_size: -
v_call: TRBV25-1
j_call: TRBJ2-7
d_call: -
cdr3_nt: TGTGCCAGCAGTGAGCGGGGGCCCTCCTACGAGCAGTACTTC
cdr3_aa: CASSERGPSYEQYF

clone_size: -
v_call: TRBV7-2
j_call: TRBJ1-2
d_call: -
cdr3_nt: TGTGCCAGCAGCTCTTACAGGGCTAATGGCTACACCTTC
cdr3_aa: CASSSYRANGYTF

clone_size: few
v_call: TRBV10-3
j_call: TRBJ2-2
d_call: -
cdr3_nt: TGTGCCAGTAACAGGGTGGGGACCGGGGAGCTGTTTTTT
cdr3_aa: CASNRVGTGELFF

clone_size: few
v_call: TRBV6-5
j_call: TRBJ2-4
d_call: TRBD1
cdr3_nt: TGTGCCAGCAGGACAGGGGGCTCGAACATTCAGTACTTC
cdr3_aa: CASRTGGSNIQYF

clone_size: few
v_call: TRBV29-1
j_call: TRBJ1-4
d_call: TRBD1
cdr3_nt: TGCAGCGGGGGACAGGGAGGTGAAAAACTGTTTTTT
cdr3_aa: CSGGQGGEKLFF

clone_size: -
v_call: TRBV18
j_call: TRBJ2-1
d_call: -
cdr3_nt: TGTGCCAGCTCAAGGGGCGAGGATGAGCAGTTCTTC
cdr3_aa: CASSRGEDEQFF

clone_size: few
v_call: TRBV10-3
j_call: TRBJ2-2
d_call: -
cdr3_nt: TGTGCCATCGGAACTATAGACACCGGGGAGCTGTTTTTT
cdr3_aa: CAIGTIDTGELFF

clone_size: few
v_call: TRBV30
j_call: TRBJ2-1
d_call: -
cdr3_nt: TGTGCCTGGAGTCCTCCCAGGGGGGGAATCTCCAATGAGCAGTTCTTC
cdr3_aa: CAWSPPRGGISNEQFF

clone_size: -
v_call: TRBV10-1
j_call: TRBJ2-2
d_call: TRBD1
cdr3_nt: TGCGCCAGCAGTGACCCGGGACAGGGGACCGGGGAGCTGTTTTTT
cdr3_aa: CASSDPGQGTGELFF

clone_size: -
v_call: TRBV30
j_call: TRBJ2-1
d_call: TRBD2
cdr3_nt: TGTGCCTGGAGGTCGGAGGGACTAGCGGGGGGTAATGAGCAGTTCTTC
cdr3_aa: CAWRSEGLAGGNEQFF

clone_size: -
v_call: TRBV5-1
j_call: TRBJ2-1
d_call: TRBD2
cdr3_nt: TGCGCCAGCAGCTATAGCGGGGGGTTTAATGAGCAGTTCTTC
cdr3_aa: CASSYSGGFNEQFF

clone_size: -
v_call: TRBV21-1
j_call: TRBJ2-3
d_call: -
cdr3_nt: TGTGCCAGCACCTCCCCGGGACTAGCGGGGGGGACCCACAACACAGATACGCAGTATTTT
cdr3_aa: CASTSPGLAGGTHNTDTQYF

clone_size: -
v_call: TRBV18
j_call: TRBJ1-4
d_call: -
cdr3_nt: TGTGCCAGCTCACCGGGCAGTTATCCCGAAAAACTGTTTTTT
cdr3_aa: CASSPGSYPEKLFF

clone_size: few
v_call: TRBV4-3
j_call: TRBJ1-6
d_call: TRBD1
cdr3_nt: TGCGCCAGCAGCCCTGGACAGGGGGTAACTTCACCCCTCCACTTT
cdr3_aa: CASSPGQGVTSPLHF

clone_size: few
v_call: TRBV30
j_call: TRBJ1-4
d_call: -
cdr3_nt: TGTGCCTGGGGCGAGTCATCGGACTCCCCGGAGGAAAAACTGTTTTTT
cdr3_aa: CAWGESSDSPEEKLFF

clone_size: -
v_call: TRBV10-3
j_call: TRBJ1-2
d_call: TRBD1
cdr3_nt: TGTGCCATCAGCCGGGACAGAGGGGGCTACACCTTC
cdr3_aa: CAISRDRGGYTF

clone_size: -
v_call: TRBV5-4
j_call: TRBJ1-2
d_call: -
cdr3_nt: TGTGCCAGCAGCTTGGACAGATTCTATGGCTACACCTTC
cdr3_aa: CASSLDRFYGYTF

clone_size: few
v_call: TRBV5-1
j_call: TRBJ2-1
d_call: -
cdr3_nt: TGCGCCAGCAGCCGCCCGACAGACTCCTACAATGAGCAGTTCTTC
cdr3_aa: CASSRPTDSYNEQFF

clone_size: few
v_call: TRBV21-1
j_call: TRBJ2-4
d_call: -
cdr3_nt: TGTGCCAGCAGCAACAGCGGGGGGGCGGAAAACATTCAGTACTTC
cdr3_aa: CASSNSGGAENIQYF

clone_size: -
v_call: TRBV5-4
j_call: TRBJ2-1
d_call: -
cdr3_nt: TGTGCCAGCAGCTTTAACAATGAGCAGTTCTTC
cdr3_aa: CASSFNNEQFF

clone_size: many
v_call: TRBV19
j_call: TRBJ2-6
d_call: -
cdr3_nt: TGTGCCAGTAGTATAGTGAGTTCTGGGGCCAACGTCCTGACTTTC
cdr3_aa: CASSIVSSGANVLTF

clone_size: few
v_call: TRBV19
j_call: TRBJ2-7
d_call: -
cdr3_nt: TGTGCCAGTAGTATGCGCACTTCGACAGACTCTGCAGCCGAGCAGTACTTC
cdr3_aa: CASSMRTSTDSAAEQYF

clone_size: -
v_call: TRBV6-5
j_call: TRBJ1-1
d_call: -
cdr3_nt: TGTGCCAGCACCCTCACCGGGGGGAAGACTGAAGCTTTCTTT
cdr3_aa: CASTLTGGKTEAFF

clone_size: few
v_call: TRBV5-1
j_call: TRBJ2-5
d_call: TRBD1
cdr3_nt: TGCGCCAGCAGCCTGACAGGGGAAGAGACCCAGTACTTC
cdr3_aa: CASSLTGEETQYF

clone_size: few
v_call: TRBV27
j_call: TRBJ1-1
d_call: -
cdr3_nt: TGTGCCAGCAGTATAACACAGGGATTGGGAGCTTTCTTT
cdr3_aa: CASSITQGLGAFF

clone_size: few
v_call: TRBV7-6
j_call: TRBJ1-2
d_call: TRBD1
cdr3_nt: TGTGCCAGCAGCTTATCTACAGGGGAGTTTCCCACCTTC
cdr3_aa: CASSLSTGEFPTF

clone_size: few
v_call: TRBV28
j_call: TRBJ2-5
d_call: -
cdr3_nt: TGTGCCAGCAGTTTTGACGGGGGCCGGGAGACCCAGTACTTC
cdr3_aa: CASSFDGGRETQYF